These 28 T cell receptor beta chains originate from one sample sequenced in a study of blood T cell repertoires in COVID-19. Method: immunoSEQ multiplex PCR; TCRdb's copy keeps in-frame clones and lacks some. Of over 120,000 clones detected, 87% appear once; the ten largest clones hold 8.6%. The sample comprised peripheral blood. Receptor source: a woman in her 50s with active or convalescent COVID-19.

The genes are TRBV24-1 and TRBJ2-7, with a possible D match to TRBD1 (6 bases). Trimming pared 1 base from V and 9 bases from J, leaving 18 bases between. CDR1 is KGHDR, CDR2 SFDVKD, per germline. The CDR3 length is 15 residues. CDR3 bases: TGTGCCACCAGTGATTTTGCTAGAGGGGGATCGCGGCAGTACTTC. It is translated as CATSDFARGGSRQYF.

CDR3 in DNA: TGCGCCAGCAGTTCGGGACAGAACTATGGCTACACCTTC. Translation: CASSSGQNYGYTF. This rearrangement joins TRBV5-1 to TRBJ1-2, with TRBD1 identical over 7 bases. This CDR3 has 13 residues. Germline V lookup: CDR1 SGHRS, CDR2 YFSETQ. V was clipped by 5 bases and J by 2 bases; unmatched bases: 3.

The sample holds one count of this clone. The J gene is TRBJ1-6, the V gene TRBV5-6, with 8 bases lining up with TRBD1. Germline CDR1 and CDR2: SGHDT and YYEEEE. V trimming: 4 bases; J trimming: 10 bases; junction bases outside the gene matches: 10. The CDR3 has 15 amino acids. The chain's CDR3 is CASSPRDRLASPLHF. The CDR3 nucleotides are TGTGCCAGCAGCCCCCGGGACAGGCTCGCCTCACCCCTCCACTTT.

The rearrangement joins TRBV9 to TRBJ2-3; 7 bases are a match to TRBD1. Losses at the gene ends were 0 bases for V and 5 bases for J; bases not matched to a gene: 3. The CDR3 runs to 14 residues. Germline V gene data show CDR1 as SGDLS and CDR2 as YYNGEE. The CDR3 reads CASSVGGQEDTQYF. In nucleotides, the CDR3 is TGTGCCAGCAGCGTAGGAGGACAGGAAGATACGCAGTATTTT.

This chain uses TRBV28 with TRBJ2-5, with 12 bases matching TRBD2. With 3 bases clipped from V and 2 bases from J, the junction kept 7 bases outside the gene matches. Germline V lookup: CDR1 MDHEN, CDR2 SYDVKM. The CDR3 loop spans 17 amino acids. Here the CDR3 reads CASSFPSGRAVQETQYF. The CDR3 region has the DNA TGTGCCAGCAGTTTTCCTAGCGGGAGGGCGGTTCAAGAGACCCAGTACTTC. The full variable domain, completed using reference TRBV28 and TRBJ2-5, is DVKVTQSSRYLVKRTGEKVFLECVQDMDHENMFWYRQDPGLGLRLIYFSYDVKMKEKGDIPEGYSVSREKKERFSLILESASTNQTSMYLCASSFPSGRAVQETQYFGPGTRLLVL.

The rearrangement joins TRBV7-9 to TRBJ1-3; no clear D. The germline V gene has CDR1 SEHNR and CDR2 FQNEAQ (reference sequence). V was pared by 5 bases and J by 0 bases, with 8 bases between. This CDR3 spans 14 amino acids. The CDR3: CASSRVSSGNTIYF. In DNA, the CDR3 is TGTGCCAGCAGCCGTGTTAGCTCTGGAAACACCATATATTTT. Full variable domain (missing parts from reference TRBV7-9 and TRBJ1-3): DTGVSQNPRHKITKRGQNVTFRCDPISEHNRLYWYRQTLGQGPEFLTYFQNEAQLEKSRLLSDRFSAERPKGSFSTLEIQRTEQGDSAMYLCASSRVSSGNTIYFGEGSWLTVV.

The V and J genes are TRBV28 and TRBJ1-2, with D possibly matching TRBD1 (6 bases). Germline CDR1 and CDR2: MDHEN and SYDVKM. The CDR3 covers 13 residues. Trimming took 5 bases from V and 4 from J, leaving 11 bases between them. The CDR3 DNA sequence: TGTGCCAGCAGTAGCGGACAGCTCTATGGCTACACCTTC. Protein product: CASSSGQLYGYTF.

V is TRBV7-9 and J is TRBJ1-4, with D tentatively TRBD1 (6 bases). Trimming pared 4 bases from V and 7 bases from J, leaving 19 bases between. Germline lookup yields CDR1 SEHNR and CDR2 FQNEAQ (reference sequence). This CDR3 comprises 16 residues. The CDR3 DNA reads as TGTGCCAGCAGCTCGACCTCACAGGGAAAGGGTGAAAAACTGTTTTTT. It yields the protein CASSSTSQGKGEKLFF.

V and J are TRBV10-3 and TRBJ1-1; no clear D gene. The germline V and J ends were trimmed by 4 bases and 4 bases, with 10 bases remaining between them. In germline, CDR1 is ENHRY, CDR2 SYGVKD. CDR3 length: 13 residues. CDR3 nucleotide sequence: TGTGCCATCAGTGCGTCGGGGAGCACTGAAGCTTTCTTT. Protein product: CAISASGSTEAFF.

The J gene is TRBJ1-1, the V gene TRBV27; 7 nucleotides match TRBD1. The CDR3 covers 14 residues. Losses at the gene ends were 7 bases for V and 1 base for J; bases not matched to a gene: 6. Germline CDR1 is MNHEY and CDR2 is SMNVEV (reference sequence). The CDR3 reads CASKTTGENTEAFF. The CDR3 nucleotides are TGTGCCAGCAAAACTACAGGGGAGAACACTGAAGCTTTCTTT.

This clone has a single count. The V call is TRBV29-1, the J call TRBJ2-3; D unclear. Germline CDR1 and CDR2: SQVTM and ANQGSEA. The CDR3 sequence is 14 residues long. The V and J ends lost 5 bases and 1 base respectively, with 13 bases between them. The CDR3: CSVRTLGGTDTQYF. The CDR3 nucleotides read TGCAGCGTTAGAACCCTCGGTGGCACAGATACGCAGTATTTT.

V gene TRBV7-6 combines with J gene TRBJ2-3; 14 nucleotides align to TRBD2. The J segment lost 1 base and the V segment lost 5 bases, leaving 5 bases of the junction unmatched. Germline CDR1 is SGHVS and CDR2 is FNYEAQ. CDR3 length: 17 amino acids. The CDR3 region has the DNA TGTGCCAGCAGCCGAGGGACTAGCGGGAGAGGCACAGATACGCAGTATTTT. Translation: CASSRGTSGRGTDTQYF.

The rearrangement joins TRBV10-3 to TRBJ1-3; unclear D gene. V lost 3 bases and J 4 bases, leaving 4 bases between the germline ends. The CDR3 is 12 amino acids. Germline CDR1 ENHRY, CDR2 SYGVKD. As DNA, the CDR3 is TGTGCCATCAGTGACCCGGGAAACACCATATATTTT. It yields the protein CAISDPGNTIYF.

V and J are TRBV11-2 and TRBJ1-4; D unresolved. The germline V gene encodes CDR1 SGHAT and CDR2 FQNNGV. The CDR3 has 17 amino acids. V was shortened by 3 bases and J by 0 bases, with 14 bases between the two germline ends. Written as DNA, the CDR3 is TGTGCCAGCAGCTTGAGAGGGAGTCATGCAACTAATGAAAAACTGTTTTTT. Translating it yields CASSLRGSHATNEKLFF. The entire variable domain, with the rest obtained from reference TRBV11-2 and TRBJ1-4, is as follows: EAGVAQSPRYKIIEKRQSVAFWCNPISGHATLYWYQQILGQGPKLLIQFQNNGVVDDSQLPKDRFSAERLKGVDSTLKIQPAKLEDSAVYLCASSLRGSHATNEKLFFGSGTQLSVL.

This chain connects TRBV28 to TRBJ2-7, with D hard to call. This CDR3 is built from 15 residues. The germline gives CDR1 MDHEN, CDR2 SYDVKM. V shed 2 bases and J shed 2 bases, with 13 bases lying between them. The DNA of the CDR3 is TGTGCCAGCAGTTTAGCAGCGTACGGAACCTACGAGCAGTACTTC. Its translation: CASSLAAYGTYEQYF.

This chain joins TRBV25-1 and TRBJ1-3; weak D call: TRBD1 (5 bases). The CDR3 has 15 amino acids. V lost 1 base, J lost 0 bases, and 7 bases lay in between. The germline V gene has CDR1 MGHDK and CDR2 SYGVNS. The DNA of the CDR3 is TGTGCCAGCAGTGAATGGGGCGGCTCTGGAAACACCATATATTTT. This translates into CASSEWGGSGNTIYF. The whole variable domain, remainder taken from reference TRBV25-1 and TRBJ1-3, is EADIYQTPRYLVIGTGKKITLECSQTMGHDKMYWYQQDPGMELHLIHYSYGVNSTEKGDLSSESTVSRIRTEHFPLTLESARPSHTSQYLCASSEWGGSGNTIYFGEGSWLTVV.

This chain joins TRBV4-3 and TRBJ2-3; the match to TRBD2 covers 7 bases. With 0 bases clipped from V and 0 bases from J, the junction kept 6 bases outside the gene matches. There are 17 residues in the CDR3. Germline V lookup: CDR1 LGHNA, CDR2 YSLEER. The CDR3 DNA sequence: TGCGCCAGCAGCCAAGATCGCCATAGCGGGAGCACAGATACGCAGTATTTT. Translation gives CASSQDRHSGSTDTQYF.

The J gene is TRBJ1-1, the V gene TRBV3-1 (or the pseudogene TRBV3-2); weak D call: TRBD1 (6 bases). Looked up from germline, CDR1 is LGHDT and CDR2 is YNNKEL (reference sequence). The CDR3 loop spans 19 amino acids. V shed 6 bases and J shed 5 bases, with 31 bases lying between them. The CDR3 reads CASRHTYRVMIMIETEAFF. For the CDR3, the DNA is TGTGCCAGCAGACACACCTACAGGGTGATGATAATGATTGAGACTGAAGCTTTCTTT.

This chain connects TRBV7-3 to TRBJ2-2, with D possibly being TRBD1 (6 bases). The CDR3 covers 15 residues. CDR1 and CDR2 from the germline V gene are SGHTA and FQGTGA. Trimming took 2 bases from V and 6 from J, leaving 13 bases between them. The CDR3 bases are TGTGCCAGCAGCTTAGAAGTGGGGGCCCCCGGGGAGCTGTTTTTT. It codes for CASSLEVGAPGELFF.

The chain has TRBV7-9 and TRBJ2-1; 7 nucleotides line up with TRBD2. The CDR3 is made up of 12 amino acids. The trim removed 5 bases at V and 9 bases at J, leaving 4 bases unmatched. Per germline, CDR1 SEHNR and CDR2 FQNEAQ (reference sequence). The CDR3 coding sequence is TGTGCCAGCAGCCCGGGGGGAGCTGAGCAGTTCTTC. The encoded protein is CASSPGGAEQFF.

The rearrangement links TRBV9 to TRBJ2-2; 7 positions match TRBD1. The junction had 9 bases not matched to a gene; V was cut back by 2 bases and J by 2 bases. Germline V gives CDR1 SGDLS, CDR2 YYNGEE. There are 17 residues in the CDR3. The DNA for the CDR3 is TGTGCCAGCAGCGTGAGTTCCGGGACAGACAACACCGGGGAGCTGTTTTTT. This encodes CASSVSSGTDNTGELFF.

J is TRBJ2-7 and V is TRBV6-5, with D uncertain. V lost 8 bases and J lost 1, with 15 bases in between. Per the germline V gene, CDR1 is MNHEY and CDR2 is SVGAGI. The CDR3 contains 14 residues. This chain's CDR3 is CASRSLVSSYEQYF. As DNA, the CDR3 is TGTGCCAGCCGTTCCCTTGTTTCTTCCTACGAGCAGTACTTC.

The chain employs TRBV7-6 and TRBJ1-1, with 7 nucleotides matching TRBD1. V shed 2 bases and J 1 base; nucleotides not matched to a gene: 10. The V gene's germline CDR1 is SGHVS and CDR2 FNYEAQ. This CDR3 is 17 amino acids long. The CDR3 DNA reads TGTGCCAGCAGCTTAAGATATCCGGGACAGAAGAACACTGAAGCTTTCTTT. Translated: CASSLRYPGQKNTEAFF.

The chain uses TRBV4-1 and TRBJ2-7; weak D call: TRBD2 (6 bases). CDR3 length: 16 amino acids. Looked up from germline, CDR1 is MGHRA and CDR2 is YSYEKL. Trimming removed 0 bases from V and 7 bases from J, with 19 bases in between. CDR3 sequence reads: CASSQDGTLLLGEQYF. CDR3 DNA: TGCGCCAGCAGCCAAGATGGGACTCTCTTATTGGGTGAGCAGTACTTC.

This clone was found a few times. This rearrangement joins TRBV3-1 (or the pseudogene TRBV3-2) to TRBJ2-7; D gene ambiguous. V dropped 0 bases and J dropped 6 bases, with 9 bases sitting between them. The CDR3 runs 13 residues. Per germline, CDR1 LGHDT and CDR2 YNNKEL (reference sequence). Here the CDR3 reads CASSQEWAREQYF. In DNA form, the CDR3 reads TGTGCCAGCAGCCAAGAGTGGGCCCGCGAGCAGTACTTC.

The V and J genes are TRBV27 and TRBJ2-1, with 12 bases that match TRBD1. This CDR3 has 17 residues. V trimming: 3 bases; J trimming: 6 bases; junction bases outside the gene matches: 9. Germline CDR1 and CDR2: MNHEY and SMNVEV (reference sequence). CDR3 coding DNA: TGTGCCAGCAGTTTCGGGACAGGGGGCCCCGGGGGCAATGAGCAGTTCTTC. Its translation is CASSFGTGGPGGNEQFF.

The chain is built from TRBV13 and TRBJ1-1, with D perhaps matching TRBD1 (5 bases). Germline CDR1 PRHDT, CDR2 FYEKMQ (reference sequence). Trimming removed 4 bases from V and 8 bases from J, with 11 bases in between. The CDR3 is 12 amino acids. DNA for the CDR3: TGTGCCAGCAGCTCCCCGACAGACGAAGCTTTCTTT. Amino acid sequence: CASSSPTDEAFF.

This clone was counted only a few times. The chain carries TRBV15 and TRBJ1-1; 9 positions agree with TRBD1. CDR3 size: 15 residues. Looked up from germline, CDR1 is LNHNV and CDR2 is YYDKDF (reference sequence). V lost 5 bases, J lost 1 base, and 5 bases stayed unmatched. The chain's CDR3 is CATSDRGEGNTEAFF. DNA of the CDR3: TGTGCCACCAGCGACAGGGGGGAGGGGAACACTGAAGCTTTCTTT.